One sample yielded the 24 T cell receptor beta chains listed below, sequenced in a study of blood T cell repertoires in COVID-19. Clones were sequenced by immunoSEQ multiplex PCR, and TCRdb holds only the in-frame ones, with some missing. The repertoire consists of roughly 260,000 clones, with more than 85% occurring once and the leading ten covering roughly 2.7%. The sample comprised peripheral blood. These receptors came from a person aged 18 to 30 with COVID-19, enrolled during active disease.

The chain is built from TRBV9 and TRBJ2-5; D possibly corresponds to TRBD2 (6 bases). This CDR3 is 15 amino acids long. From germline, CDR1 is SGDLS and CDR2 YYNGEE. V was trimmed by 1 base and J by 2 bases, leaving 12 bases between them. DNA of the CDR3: TGTGCCAGCAGCGTACAGCAAGGAGGGCAAGAGACCCAGTACTTC. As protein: CASSVQQGGQETQYF.

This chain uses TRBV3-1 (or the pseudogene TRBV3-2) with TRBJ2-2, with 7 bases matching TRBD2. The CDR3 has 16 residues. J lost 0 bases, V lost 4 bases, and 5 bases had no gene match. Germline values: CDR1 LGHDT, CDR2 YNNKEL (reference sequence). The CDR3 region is CASSPTRGANTGELFF. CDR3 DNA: TGTGCCAGCAGCCCGACCCGGGGGGCGAACACCGGGGAGCTGTTTTTT.

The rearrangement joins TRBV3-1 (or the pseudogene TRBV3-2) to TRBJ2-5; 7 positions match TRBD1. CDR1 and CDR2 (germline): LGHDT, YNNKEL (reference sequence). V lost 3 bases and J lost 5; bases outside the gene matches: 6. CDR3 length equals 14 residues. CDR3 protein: CASSQGQLGETQYF. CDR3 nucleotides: TGTGCCAGCAGCCAGGGACAGCTAGGGGAGACCCAGTACTTC.

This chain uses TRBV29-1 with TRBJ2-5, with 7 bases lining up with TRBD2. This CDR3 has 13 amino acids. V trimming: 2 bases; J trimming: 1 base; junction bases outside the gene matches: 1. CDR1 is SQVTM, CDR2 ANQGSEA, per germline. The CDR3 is CSVESGGQETQYF. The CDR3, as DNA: TGCAGCGTTGAATCGGGAGGCCAAGAGACCCAGTACTTC.

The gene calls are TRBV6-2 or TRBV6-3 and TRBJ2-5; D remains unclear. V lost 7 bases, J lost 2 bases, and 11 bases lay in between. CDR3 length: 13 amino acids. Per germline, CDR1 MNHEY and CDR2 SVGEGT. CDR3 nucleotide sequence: TGTGCCAGCACCCCGACTGTGCAAGAGACCCAGTACTTC. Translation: CASTPTVQETQYF.

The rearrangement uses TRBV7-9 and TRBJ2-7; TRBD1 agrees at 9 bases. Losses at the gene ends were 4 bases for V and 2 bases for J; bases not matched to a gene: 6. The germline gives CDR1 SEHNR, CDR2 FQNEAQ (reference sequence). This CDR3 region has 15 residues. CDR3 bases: TGTGCCAGCAGCTCTCGACAGGGGGGGACCTACGAGCAGTACTTC. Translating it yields CASSSRQGGTYEQYF.

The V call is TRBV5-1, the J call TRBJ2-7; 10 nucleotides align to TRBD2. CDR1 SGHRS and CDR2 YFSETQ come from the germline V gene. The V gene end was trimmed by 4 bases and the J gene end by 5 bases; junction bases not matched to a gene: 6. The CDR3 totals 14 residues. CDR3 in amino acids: CASSSTSGIDEQYF. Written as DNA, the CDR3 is TGCGCCAGCAGCAGCACTAGCGGGATCGACGAGCAGTACTTC.

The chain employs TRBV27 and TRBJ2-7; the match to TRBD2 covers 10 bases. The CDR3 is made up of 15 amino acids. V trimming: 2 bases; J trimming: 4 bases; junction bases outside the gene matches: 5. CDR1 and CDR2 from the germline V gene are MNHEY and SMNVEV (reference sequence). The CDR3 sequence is CASSLLAGAGYEQYF. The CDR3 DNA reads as TGTGCCAGCAGTTTACTAGCGGGAGCCGGTTACGAGCAGTACTTC.

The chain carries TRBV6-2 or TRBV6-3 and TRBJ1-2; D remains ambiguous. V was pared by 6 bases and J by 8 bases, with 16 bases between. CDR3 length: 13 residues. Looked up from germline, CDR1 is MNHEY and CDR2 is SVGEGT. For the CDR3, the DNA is TGTGCCAGCAGCCTAGACACCGGAGGAGGCTACACCTTC. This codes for CASSLDTGGGYTF.

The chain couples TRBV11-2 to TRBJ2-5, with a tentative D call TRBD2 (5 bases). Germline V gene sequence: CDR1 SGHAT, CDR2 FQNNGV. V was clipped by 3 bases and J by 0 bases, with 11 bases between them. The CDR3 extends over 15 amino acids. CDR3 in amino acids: CASSFEGLNQETQYF. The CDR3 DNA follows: TGTGCCAGCAGCTTCGAAGGACTTAACCAAGAGACCCAGTACTTC.

The CDR3, as DNA: TGTGCCATCAGTTCCCCCGGACAGGGAGAAGAGACCCAGTACTTC. Translated, it gives CAISSPGQGEETQYF. The chain is built from TRBV10-3 and TRBJ2-5; the match to TRBD1 covers 8 bases. Germline-derived CDR1 and CDR2 are ENHRY and SYGVKD. The CDR3 length is 15 residues. The V and J ends lost 5 bases and 3 bases, in that order; junction bases with no gene match: 8.

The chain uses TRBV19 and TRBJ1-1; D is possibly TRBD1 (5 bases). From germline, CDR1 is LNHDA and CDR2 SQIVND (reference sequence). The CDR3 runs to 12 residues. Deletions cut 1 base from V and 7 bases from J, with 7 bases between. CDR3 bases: TGTGCCAGTAGTATAGGACAGCGTGAAGCTTTCTTT. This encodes CASSIGQREAFF.

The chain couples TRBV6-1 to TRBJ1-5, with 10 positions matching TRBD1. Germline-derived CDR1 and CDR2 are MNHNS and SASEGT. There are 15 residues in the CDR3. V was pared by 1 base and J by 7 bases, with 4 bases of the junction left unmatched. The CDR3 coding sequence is TGTGCCAGCAGTGAAGGACAGGGGGCAAGGCAGCCCCAGCATTTT. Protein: CASSEGQGARQPQHF.

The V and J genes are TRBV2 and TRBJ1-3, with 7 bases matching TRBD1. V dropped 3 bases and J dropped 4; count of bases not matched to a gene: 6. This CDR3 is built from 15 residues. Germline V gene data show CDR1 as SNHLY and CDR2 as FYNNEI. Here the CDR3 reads CASSDIGTVGNTIYF. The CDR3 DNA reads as TGTGCCAGCAGTGATATTGGGACAGTCGGAAACACCATATATTTT.

CDR3 DNA: TGTGCCACCAGTGATCTTGGAGCCAGGGGAACCTACGAGCAGTACTTC. Translation gives CATSDLGARGTYEQYF. The chain is built from TRBV24-1 and TRBJ2-7; a weak D match, TRBD1 (6 bases). The CDR3 length is 16 residues. Germline CDR1 and CDR2: KGHDR and SFDVKD. V was cut by 3 bases and J by 2 bases, with 16 bases left in between.

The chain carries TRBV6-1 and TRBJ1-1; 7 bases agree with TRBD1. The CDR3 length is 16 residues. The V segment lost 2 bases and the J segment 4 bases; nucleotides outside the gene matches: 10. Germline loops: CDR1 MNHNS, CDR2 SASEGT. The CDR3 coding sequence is TGTGCCAGCAGTGAATTCACGGCGGGACAGTCCACTGAAGCTTTCTTT. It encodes CASSEFTAGQSTEAFF.

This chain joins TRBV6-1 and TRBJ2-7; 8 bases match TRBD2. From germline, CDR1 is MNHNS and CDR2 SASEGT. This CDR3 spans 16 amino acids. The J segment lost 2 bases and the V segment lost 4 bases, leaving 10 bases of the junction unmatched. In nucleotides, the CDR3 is TGTGCCAGCAGTGGCCAACTAGCGGAGCCCGCCTACGAGCAGTACTTC. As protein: CASSGQLAEPAYEQYF.

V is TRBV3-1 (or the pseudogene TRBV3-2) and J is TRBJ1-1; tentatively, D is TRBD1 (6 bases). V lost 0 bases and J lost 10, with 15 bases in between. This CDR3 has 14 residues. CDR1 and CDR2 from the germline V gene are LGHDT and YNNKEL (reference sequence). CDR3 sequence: CASSQDNSGRGAFF. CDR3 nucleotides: TGTGCCAGCAGCCAAGATAACAGCGGCAGGGGAGCTTTCTTT.

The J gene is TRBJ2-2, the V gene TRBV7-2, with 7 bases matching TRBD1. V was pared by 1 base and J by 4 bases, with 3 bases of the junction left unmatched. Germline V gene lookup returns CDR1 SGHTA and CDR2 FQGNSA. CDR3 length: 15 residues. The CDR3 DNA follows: TGTGCCAGCAGCTTAGGATCAGGGGGCACCGGGGAGCTGTTTTTT. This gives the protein CASSLGSGGTGELFF.

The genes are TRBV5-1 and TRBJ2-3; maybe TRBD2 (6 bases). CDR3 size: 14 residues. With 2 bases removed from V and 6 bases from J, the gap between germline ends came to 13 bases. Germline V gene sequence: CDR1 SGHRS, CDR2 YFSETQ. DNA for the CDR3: TGCGCCAGCAGCTTTTTTCCAGGGAGGGATACGCAGTATTTT. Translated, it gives CASSFFPGRDTQYF. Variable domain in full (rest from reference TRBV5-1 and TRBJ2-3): KAGVTQTPRYLIKTRGQQVTLSCSPISGHRSVSWYQQTPGQGLQFLFEYFSETQRNKGNFPGRFSGRQFSNSRSEMNVSTLELGDSALYLCASSFFPGRDTQYFGPGTRLTVL.

DNA for the CDR3: TGTGCCAGCAGCCGGGGACAGGGGGACTATGGCTACACCTTC. This encodes CASSRGQGDYGYTF. V gene TRBV7-9 combines with J gene TRBJ1-2, with TRBD1 matching 11 bases. V was clipped by 5 bases and J by 3 bases; unmatched bases: 2. CDR1 is SEHNR, CDR2 FQNEAQ, per germline (reference sequence). The length of the CDR3 is 14 residues.

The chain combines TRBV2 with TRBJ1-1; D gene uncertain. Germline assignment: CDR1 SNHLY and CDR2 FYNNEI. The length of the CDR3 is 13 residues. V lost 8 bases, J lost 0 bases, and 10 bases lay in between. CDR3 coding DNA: TGTGCCAGCGGCGACATTTTGAACACTGAAGCTTTCTTT. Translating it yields CASGDILNTEAFF.

The CDR3 coding sequence is TGCGCCAGCAGCACCGGGACTAGCGGTTCCCAAGAGACCCAGTACTTC. It yields the protein CASSTGTSGSQETQYF. The chain employs TRBV5-1 and TRBJ2-5; TRBD2 aligns across 11 bases. V lost 4 bases, J lost 1 base, and 6 bases stayed unmatched. The CDR3 runs 16 residues. Looked up from germline, CDR1 is SGHRS and CDR2 is YFSETQ.

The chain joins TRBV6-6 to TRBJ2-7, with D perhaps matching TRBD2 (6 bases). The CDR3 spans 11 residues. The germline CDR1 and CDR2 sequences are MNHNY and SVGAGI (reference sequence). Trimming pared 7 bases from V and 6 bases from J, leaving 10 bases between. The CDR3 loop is CASKEGIEQYF. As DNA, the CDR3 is TGTGCCAGCAAGGAGGGTATCGAGCAGTACTTC.